This T cell receptor beta chain comes out of a study of human T cells and chemical hapten exposure. TCRdb independently ran MiXCR on the RACE reads; one entry per CDR3 protein. The sample records about 89,000 distinct CDR3 sequences, 11% being singletons. Sample time point: patch test 2, 6 weeks after DPC sensitization. Treatment of the sample: therapeutic diphenylcyclopropenone sensitization with weekly scalp DPC. Trimming took 7 bases from V and 3 from J, leaving 10 bases between them. Germline CDR1 is SNHLY and CDR2 is FYNNEI. The CDR3 consists of 13 residues. This clonotype was detected many times.

The gene calls are TRBV2 and TRBJ1-5; D ambiguous. This clonotype was sampled from a man aged 40-50 years with alopecia areata. Some clones in this sample may be carry-over from other donors' samples. This sample comprised whole blood, obtained in connection with sensitization to the hapten diphenylcyclopropenone (DPC). DNA for the CDR3: TGTGCCAGCATTGGACCGGACAATCAGCCCCAGCATTTT. Protein product: CASIGPDNQPQHF.